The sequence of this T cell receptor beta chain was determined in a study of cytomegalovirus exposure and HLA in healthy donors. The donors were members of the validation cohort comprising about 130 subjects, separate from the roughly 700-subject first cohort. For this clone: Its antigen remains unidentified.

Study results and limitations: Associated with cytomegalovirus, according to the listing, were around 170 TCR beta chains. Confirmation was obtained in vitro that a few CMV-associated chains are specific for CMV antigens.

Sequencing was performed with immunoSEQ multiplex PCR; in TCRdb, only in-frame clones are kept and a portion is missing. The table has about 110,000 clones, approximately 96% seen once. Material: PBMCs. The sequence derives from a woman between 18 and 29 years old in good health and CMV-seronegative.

CDR3 sequence reads: CASSPQNTGELFF. For the CDR3, the DNA is TGTGCCAGCAGCCCACAGAACACCGGGGAGCTGTTTTTT. The V call is TRBV7-6, the J call TRBJ2-2; D remains unclear. Trimming stripped 5 bases from V and 1 base from J, with 5 bases between. The V gene's germline CDR1 is SGHVS and CDR2 FNYEAQ. This CDR3 region has 13 residues.